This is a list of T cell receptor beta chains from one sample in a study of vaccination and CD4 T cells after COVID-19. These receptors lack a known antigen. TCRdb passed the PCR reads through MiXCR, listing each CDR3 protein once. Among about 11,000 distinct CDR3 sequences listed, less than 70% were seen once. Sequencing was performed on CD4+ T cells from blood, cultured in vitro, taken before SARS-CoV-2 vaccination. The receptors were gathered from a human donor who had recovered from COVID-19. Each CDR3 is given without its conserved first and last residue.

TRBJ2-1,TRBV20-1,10,SASGDWDEQF
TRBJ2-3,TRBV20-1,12,SATRSSGRRTQY
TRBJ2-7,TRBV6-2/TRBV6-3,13,ASSKSGGAGYEQY
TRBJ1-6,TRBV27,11,ASRTGDNSPLH
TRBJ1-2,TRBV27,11,ASSFTGVSGYT
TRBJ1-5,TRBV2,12,ASSESFGNQPQH
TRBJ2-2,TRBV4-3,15,ASSQTSGSLDVGELF
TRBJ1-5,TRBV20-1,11,SASTGGLQPQH
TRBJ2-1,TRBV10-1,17,ASVLRTSGTMASYNEQF
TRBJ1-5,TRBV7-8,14,ASSLETVYSNQPQH
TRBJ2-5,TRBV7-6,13,ASSPETGIKKTQY
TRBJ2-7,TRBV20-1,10,SAPRLTYEQY
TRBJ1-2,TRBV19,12,ASRRQGSNYGYT
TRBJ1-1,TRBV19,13,ASSIVAGGGTEAF
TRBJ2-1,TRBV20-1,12,SGERRGSYNEQF
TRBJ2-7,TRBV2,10,ASSSGSLGQY
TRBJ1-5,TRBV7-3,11,ASSFGRNQPQH
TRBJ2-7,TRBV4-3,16,ASSQDVSWGGTSYEQY
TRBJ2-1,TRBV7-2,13,ASSLEAGGPHEQF
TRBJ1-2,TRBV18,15,ASSPSPNYGTPYGYT
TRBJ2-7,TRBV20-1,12,SARGDREVYEQY
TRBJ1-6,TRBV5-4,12,ASRSGQPNSPLH
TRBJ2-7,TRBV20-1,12,SATRTSGSYEQY
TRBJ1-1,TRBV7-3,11,ASSLTMDTEAF
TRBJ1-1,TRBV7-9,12,ASSRTGVNTEAF
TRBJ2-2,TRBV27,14,ASSPAGQGKVGELF
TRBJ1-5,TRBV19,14,ASTNTRTGSIQPQH
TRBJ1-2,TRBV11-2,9,ASGGGIGYT
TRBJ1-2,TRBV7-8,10,ASSFGDYGYT
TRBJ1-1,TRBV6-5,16,ASSYLTRGQGYNTEAF
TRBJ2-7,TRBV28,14,ASSLNNRGNSYEQY
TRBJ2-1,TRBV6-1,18,ASKVWSRLAGGLQTNEQF
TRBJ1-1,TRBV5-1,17,ASSFVSTRYLRSGTEAF
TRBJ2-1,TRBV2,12,ASDGGLHDNEQF
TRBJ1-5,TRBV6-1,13,ASSVDRASNQPQH
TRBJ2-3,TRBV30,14,AWSLSSGMPTDTQY
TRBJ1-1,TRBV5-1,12,ASSSRGENTEAF
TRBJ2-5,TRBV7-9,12,ASSLLAGEETQY
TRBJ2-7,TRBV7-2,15,ASSSQSASSGPYEQY
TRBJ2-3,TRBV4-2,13,ASSQDRGSTDTQY
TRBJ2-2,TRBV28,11,ASRRTPTGELF
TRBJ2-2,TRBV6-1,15,ASILNAGLLNTGELF
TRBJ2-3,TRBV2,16,ASSSGTSGRGSTDTQY
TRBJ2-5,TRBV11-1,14,ASSLQTGLAQETQY
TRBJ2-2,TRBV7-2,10,ASSYTGGELF
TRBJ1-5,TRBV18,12,ASSPGTGGQPQH